The source of this TCR beta chain is a study of cytotoxic CD8 clonotypes in ibrutinib-treated CLL. On the study more broadly: There were roughly twelve relapsed/refractory patients and roughly 15 treatment-naive patients, and around 18 were IGHV unmutated. Mean per-sample yields comprised roughly 260,000 productive templates and tens of thousands of productive rearrangements.

A remark on this clone: Its specificity is unknown.

Clones were sequenced by immunoSEQ multiplex PCR, and TCRdb holds only the in-frame ones, with some missing. The sample contains 150,000 or so clones, about 79% of which appear only once. Findings of the study overall: Sampling of sustained-remission and progressing patients occurred at differing times.

There are 16 residues in the CDR3. V was pared by 7 bases and J by 3 bases, with 21 bases between. Looked up from germline, CDR1 is LNHDA and CDR2 is SQIVND (reference sequence). Sequencing used PBMCs, obtained after 12 months of ibrutinib treatment. The V gene is TRBV19, the J gene TRBJ1-2; D perhaps matches TRBD1 (5 bases). The clonotype comes from a human donor with chronic lymphocytic leukemia. CDR3 bases: TGTGCCAGTACGAGCCGGGACCGCATGGACTACTATGGCTACACCTTC. This gives the protein CASTSRDRMDYYGYTF.